This T cell receptor beta chain was captured by sequencing in a study of T cell responses to AZD1222 COVID-19 vaccine. Looking at the study overall: Second-dose intervals near 4 or 12 weeks were combined.

Remarks on this clone: Its antigen is currently unknown.

V shed 10 bases and J 4 bases; nucleotides not matched to a gene: 4. CDR1 and CDR2 from the germline V gene are SGHNT and YYREEE (reference sequence). The CDR3 spans 13 residues. Study-wide points: Among those given AZD1222, only five or six were seropositive at baseline. Most donors were white British and more were female, and clonal diversity was possibly underestimated.

The protocol was immunoSEQ multiplex PCR, while the TCRdb copy is restricted to in-frame clones and leaves out a portion. The table includes over 100,000 clones, approximately 88% detected once. The source of this sequence is an adult in good health. The sequencing here drew on peripheral blood, taken on day 0 of AZD1222 vaccination. The chain links TRBV5-4 to TRBJ1-6, with 8 positions matching TRBD1. The chain's CDR3 is CAWTGHYNSPLHF. As DNA, the CDR3 is TGTGCCTGGACAGGGCATTATAATTCACCCCTCCACTTT.